The source of this T cell receptor (beta chain) is a study of blood T cells in healthy people across ages. This clonotype was counted only a few times. Every donor provided 7.5 to 10 milliliters of peripheral blood. Alongside a J-beta primer mix, a sample-barcoded 5' primer served in a second PCR lasting roughly 6 to 11 cycles. In TCRdb, the 5' RACE reads were re-called with MiXCR into one record per CDR3 protein. In the table there are 600,000 to 850,000 distinct CDR3 sequences, approximately 25% of which are singletons. The germline gives CDR1 DFQATT, CDR2 SNEGSKA (reference sequence). CDR3 length: 13 residues. These same data were also listed under a study on T cells of mothers and their children. That work states: The study recruited three healthy Caucasian mothers and their six children as donors. Slightly higher overlap, not significant, was seen in related mother-child pairs than in unrelated pairs.

The sample comprised blood. The chain employs TRBV20-1 and TRBJ2-5; D is undetermined. The last part of the DNA fits TRBJ2-7 better; the J call may be wrong. The clonotype comes from a boy aged 5-17 years in good health. The CDR3 spells CSAGETRSYEQYF. CDR3 sequence (DNA): TGCAGTGCGGGTGAGACTCGATCCTACGAGCAGTACTTC.